A single sample gave rise to the 9 T cell receptor beta chains below, sequenced in a study of CD8 T cells in Susac syndrome. An amount of RNA that ranged from about 0.45 to 1 ug was reverse transcribed with random hexamers. TCRdb used MiXCR to reprocess the immunoSEQ multiplex PCR reads, holding one entry per CDR3 protein. The data show 200,000 to 300,000 distinct CDR3 sequences, approximately 92% seen once. What was sequenced was CD4+ T cells from PBMCs. The receptor set was obtained from a human donor with multiple sclerosis.

The rearrangement links TRBV12-3 or TRBV12-4 to TRBJ2-3; 8 bases agree with TRBD1. The CDR3 runs to 14 residues. V lost 6 bases, J lost 2 bases, and 4 bases stayed unmatched. Written as DNA, the CDR3 is TGTGCCAGCAGAAGGGGACAGGTCACAGATACGCAGTATTTT. Translation gives CASRRGQVTDTQYF.

The rearrangement joins TRBV5-1 to TRBJ1-5; D might be TRBD1 (6 bases). CDR1 and CDR2 (germline): SGHRS, YFSETQ. V lost 6 bases and J 0 bases, leaving 19 bases between the germline ends. This CDR3 is built from 17 residues. CDR3 nucleotide sequence: TGCGCCAGCATCCGACGGACACGGACAGATAGCAATCAGCCCCAGCATTTT. It specifies CASIRRTRTDSNQPQHF. The full variable domain, completed using reference TRBV5-1 and TRBJ1-5, is KAGVTQTPRYLIKTRGQQVTLSCSPISGHRSVSWYQQTPGQGLQFLFEYFSETQRNKGNFPGRFSGRQFSNSRSEMNVSTLELGDSALYLCASIRRTRTDSNQPQHFGDGTRLSIL.

The chain employs TRBV15 and TRBJ2-2, with no clear D. The CDR3 length is 16 residues. Trimming stripped 8 bases from V and 0 bases from J, with 16 bases between. From germline, CDR1 is LNHNV and CDR2 YYDKDF (reference sequence). The CDR3 sequence is CATSTLPPPNTGELFF. CDR3 sequence (DNA): TGTGCCACCTCGACACTACCTCCCCCGAACACCGGGGAGCTGTTTTTT.

The chain uses TRBV6-6 and TRBJ2-7, with 8 bases identical to TRBD1. From germline, CDR1 is MNHNY and CDR2 SVGAGI (reference sequence). V gave up 5 bases and J gave up 0 bases; unmatched junction bases: 6. This CDR3 is built from 15 residues. The CDR3 bases are TGTGCCAGCAGTACCGGGACAGGTAGCTCCTACGAGCAGTACTTC. Its translation is CASSTGTGSSYEQYF.

The chain joins TRBV5-4 to TRBJ2-4; D is unresolved. The germline gives CDR1 SGHNT, CDR2 YYREEE (reference sequence). The CDR3 has 16 residues. Trimming pared 0 bases from V and 0 bases from J, leaving 10 bases between. The CDR3 DNA follows: TGTGCCAGCAGCTTGGGAAACTCTTTAGCCAAAAACATTCAGTACTTC. This gives the protein CASSLGNSLAKNIQYF.

The V gene is TRBV6-2 or TRBV6-3, the J gene TRBJ2-7; 7 bases map to TRBD2. The junction had 3 bases not matched to a gene; V was cut back by 10 bases and J by 0 bases. The CDR3 has 12 residues. Germline V gene lookup returns CDR1 MNHEY and CDR2 SVGEGT. Here the CDR3 DNA reads TGTGCCACCCGGGACTACTCCTACGAGCAGTACTTC. Protein product: CATRDYSYEQYF.

The genes are TRBV3-1 and TRBJ2-7; D unresolved. V was shortened by 0 bases and J by 3 bases, with 6 bases between the two germline ends. Germline values: CDR1 LGHDT, CDR2 YNNKEL (reference sequence). The CDR3 has 13 residues. CDR3 residues: CASSQEASYEQYF. The DNA for the CDR3 is TGTGCCAGCAGCCAAGAGGCCAGCTACGAGCAGTACTTC.

The CDR3 sequence: CASSSTPGTYEQYV. For the CDR3, the DNA is TGCGCCAGCAGTTCAACCCCCGGCACCTACGAGCAGTACGTC. The chain links TRBV5-1 to TRBJ2-7; D uncertain. Germline CDR1 and CDR2: SGHRS and YFSETQ. Trimming cost V 5 bases and J 2 bases, with 14 bases left between them. This CDR3 is built from 14 residues.

The chain couples TRBV5-1 to TRBJ2-2; D call uncertain. The CDR3 spans 12 residues. The germline gives CDR1 SGHRS, CDR2 YFSETQ. V lost 6 bases, J lost 1 base, and 4 bases lay in between. DNA of the CDR3: TGCGCCAGCAAAGAGAACACCGGGGAGCTGTTTTTT. This codes for CASKENTGELFF. The full variable domain, with the rest looked up from reference TRBV5-1 and TRBJ2-2, is KAGVTQTPRYLIKTRGQQVTLSCSPISGHRSVSWYQQTPGQGLQFLFEYFSETQRNKGNFPGRFSGRQFSNSRSEMNVSTLELGDSALYLCASKENTGELFFGEGSRLTVL.